This TCR beta chain was sequenced during a study of CD8 T cells in Susac syndrome (dated by TCRdb to the late 2010s). Background for the entire study: Among the Susac syndrome patients who were sequenced, clinically active disease was present in about 6 and clinical remission was observed in eight. At blood withdrawal, Susac syndrome patients were either therapy-naive, taking corticosteroids (in some cases with IVIg as well), or taking IVIg alone. The study used repertoire sequencing to test whether antigen drove CD8+ T cell activation and differentiation in Susac syndrome. CD8+ T cell repertoire clonality was compared between over 9 healthy donors, approximately 14 Susac syndrome patients and 15 multiple sclerosis patients. On the study overall, not on this receptor specifically: CD8+ repertoires in Susac syndrome showed clonal expansion, which was highest in CD8+ TEMRA cells and was greater in clinically active patients than in remitting patients. Looking at Susac-specific public clones, the researchers identified some 15 in the total CD8+ repertoire and a few in the CD8+ TEMRA repertoire. The study acknowledged that relatively few individuals were included in the TCR sequencing and HLA analysis.

Concerning this clonotype: Its antigen remains undetermined. Within one base of it there is no much larger clone, and no base qualities were kept.

Peripheral blood CD8+ and CD4+ T cells from healthy donors, Susac syndrome patients and multiple sclerosis patients were profiled using high-throughput TCR beta sequencing. Susac syndrome patients met recently defined diagnostic criteria for definite or probable disease. Bulk CD8+ and CD4+ T cells were purified magnetically by negative isolation, whereas CD8+ TEMRA cells were enriched by FACS. Blood was collected in EDTA tubes and processed within 24 hours, with PBMCs isolated through density gradient centrifugation. PBMCs intended for TCR sequencing were cryopreserved in liquid nitrogen and thawed later in a water bath at 37 degrees C. Purity of sorted or isolated CD4+, CD8+ and CD8+ TEMRA cells was at least 90%. RNA was extracted using the RNeasy kit, and about 0.5 to 1 ug of the RNA was reverse transcribed with random hexamers. The immunoSEQ multiplex PCR assay, which covers 54 Vbeta and 13 Jbeta segments, was used to amplify TCR beta CDR3 regions. Bias from PCR amplification was corrected by using a synthetic template baseline for primer optimization and for computational correction. From the authors' description of their analysis: Only productive sequences were kept, with reads annotated to V, D and J genes according to IMGT and analyzed in immunoSEQ Analyzer. To calculate clonality, Shannon entropy was normalized by log2 of the number of productive unique sequences and then subtracted from one. For each patient and control, public and private clones were evaluated within the 100 most prevalent clones. Clones were defined as Susac-specific when absent from the healthy and MS cohorts, from 1052 published viral clones and from other ImmuneACCESS disease sequences. TCRdb reprocessing: public reads trimmed at Q25 with fastp, clones called with MiXCR, in-frame beta chains kept. Each CDR3 protein gets just one entry, which takes the most common genes and DNA from the rows behind it. TCRdb's processing, not the study's, gives the V and J calls here. In all, the sample holds about 190,000 distinct CDR3 sequences, and over 90% of those were seen once. The leading ten clones occupy approximately 0.16% of the sample.

V is pruned by 6 bases and J by 14 bases, leaving 8 bases of the junction without a gene match. The CDR3 runs 13 residues from the cysteine to the phenylalanine. The read is trimmed to its CDR3 DNA, 39 bases read in frame from base 1. Taken from the germline V gene, the CDR1 and CDR2 loops are MNHEY and SVGEGT. Input material: CD8+ T cells from PBMCs. The clonotype comes from a human donor with Susac syndrome. The rearrangement joined TRBV6-2 or TRBV6-3 to TRBJ2-1, with TRBD2 matching 12 junction bases. The CDR3 sequence is CASRPSGGAVEFF. Read as DNA, the sequence is TGTGCCAGCAGACCTAGCGGGGGGGCGGTGGAGTTCTTC.